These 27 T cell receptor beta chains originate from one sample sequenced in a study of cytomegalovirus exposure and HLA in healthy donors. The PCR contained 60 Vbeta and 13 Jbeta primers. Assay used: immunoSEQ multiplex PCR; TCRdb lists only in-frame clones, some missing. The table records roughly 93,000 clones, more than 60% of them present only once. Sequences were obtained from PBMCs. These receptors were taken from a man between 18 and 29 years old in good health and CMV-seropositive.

DNA of the CDR3: TGTGCCAGCAGTTTATTGGGGGCGGACGTCGACGAGCAGTACTTC. This translates into CASSLLGADVDEQYF. The V call is TRBV28, the J call TRBJ2-7; weak D call: TRBD1 (6 bases). The V end was cut by 1 base, the J end by 5 bases, with 15 bases between. The CDR3 totals 15 residues. Germline lookup yields CDR1 MDHEN and CDR2 SYDVKM. The entire variable domain, with the rest obtained from reference TRBV28 and TRBJ2-7, is as follows: DVKVTQSSRYLVKRTGEKVFLECVQDMDHENMFWYRQDPGLGLRLIYFSYDVKMKEKGDIPEGYSVSREKKERFSLILESASTNQTSMYLCASSLLGADVDEQYFGPGTRLTVT.

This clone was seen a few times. CDR3: CASSLEGLEQYF. As DNA, the CDR3 is TGCGCCAGCAGCTTGGAGGGGCTAGAGCAGTACTTC. The chain has TRBV5-1 and TRBJ2-7, with a tentative D call TRBD1 (5 bases). The CDR3 runs to 12 residues. The germline V gene encodes CDR1 SGHRS and CDR2 YFSETQ. Trimming shortened V by 0 bases and J by 7 bases, and 8 bases separated the two germline ends.

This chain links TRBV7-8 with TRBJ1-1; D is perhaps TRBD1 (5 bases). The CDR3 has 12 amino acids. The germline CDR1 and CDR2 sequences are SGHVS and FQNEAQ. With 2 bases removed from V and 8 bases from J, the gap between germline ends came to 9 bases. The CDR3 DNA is TGTGCCAGCAGCTTACGCGGGACGGAAGCTTTCTTT. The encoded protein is CASSLRGTEAFF.

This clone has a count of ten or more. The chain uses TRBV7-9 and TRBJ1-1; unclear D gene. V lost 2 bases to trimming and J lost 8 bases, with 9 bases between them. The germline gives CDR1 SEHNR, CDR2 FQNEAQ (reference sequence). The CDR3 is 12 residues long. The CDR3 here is CASSLSAREAFF. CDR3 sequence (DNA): TGTGCCAGCAGCTTATCCGCCCGGGAAGCTTTCTTT.

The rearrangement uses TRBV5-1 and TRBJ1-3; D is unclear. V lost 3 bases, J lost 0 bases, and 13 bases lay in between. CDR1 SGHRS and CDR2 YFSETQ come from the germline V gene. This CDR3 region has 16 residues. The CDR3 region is CASSSEDGSSGNTIYF. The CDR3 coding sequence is TGCGCCAGCAGCTCCGAGGACGGGAGCTCTGGAAACACCATATATTTT. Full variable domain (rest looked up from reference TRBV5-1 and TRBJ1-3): KAGVTQTPRYLIKTRGQQVTLSCSPISGHRSVSWYQQTPGQGLQFLFEYFSETQRNKGNFPGRFSGRQFSNSRSEMNVSTLELGDSALYLCASSSEDGSSGNTIYFGEGSWLTVV.

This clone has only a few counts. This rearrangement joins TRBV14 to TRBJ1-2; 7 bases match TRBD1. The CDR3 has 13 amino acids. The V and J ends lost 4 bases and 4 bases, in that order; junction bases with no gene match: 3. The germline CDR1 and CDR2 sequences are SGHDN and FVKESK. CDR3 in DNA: TGTGCCAGCAGCCGAGACAGGGTCTATGGCTACACCTTC. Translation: CASSRDRVYGYTF. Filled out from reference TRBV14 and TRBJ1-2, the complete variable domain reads EAGVTQFPSHSVIEKGQTVTLRCDPISGHDNLYWYRRVMGKEIKFLLHFVKESKQDESGMPNNRFLAERTGGTYSTLKVQPAELEDSGVYFCASSRDRVYGYTFGSGTRLTVV.

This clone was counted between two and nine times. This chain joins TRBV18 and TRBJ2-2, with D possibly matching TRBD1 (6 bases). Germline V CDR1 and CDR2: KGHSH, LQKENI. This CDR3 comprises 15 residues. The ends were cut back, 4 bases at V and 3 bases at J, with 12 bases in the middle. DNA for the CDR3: TGTGCCAGCTCACAACAGGGCTTCGACACCGGGGAGCTGTTTTTT. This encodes CASSQQGFDTGELFF.

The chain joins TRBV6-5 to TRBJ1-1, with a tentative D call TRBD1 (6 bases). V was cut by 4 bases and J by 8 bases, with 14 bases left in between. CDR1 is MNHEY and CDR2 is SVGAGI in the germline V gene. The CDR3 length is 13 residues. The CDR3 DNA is TGTGCCAGCAGTTGGCAAGGGGGAAACGAAGCTTTCTTT. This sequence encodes CASSWQGGNEAFF.

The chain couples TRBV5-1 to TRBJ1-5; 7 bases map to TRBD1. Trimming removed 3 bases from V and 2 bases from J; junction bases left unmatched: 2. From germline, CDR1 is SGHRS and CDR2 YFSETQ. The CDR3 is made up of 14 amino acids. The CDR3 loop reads CASSSGTGNQPQHF. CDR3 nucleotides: TGCGCCAGCAGCTCGGGGACAGGCAATCAGCCCCAGCATTTT.

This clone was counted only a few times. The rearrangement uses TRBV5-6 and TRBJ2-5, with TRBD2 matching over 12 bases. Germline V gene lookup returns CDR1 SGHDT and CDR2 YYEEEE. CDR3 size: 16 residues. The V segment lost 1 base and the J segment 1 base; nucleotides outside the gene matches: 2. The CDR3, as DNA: TGTGCCAGCAGCTTGTCACTAGCGGGGGGCCAAGAGACCCAGTACTTC. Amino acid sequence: CASSLSLAGGQETQYF.

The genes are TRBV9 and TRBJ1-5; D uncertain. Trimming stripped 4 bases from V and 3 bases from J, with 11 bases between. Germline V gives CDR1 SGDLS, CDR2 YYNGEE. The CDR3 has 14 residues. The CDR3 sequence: CASSLFGSNQPQHF. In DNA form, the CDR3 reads TGTGCCAGCAGCCTTTTCGGGTCCAATCAGCCCCAGCATTTT. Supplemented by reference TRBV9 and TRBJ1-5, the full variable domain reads DSGVTQTPKHLITATGQRVTLRCSPRSGDLSVYWYQQSLDQGLQFLIQYYNGEERAKGNILERFSAQQFPDLHSELNLSSLELGDSALYFCASSLFGSNQPQHFGDGTRLSIL.

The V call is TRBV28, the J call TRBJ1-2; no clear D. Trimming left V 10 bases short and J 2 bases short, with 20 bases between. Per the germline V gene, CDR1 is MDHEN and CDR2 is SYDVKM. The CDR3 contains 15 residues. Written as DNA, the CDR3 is TGTGCCACCAAAAGCGGCGGCTCAACCAACTATGGCTACACCTTC. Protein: CATKSGGSTNYGYTF.

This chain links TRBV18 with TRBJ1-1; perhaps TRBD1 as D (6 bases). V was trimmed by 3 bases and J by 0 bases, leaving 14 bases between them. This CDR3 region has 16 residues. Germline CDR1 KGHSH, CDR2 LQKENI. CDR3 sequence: CASSPQWGPMNTEAFF. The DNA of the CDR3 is TGTGCCAGCTCACCTCAGTGGGGGCCGATGAACACTGAAGCTTTCTTT.

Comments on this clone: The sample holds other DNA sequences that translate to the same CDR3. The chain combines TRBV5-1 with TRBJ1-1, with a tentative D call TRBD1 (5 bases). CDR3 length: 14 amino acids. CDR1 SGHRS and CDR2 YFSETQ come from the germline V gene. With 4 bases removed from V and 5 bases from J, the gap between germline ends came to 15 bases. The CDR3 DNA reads TGCGCCAGCAGCACTGAGGACACGAATACTGAAGCTTTCTTT. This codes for CASSTEDTNTEAFF.

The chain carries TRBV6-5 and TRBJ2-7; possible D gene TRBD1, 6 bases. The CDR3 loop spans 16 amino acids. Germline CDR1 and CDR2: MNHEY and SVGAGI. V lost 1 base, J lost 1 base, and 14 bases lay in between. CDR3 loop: CASSYFWGHGSYEQYF. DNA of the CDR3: TGTGCCAGCAGTTACTTTTGGGGACACGGGTCCTACGAGCAGTACTTC.

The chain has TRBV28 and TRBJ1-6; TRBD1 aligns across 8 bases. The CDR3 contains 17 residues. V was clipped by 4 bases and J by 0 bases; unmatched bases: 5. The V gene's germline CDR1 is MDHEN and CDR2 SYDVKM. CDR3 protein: CASSSGQGGSYNSPLHF. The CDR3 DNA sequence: TGTGCCAGCAGTTCAGGACAGGGCGGCTCCTATAATTCACCCCTCCACTTT.

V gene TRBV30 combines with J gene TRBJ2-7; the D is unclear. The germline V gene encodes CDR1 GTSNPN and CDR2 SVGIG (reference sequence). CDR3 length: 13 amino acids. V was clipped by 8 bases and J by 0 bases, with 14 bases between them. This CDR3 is CAGSWASSYEQYF. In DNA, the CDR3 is TGTGCCGGTTCGTGGGCCTCCTCCTACGAGCAGTACTTC. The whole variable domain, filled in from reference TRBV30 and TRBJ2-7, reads SQTIHQWPATLVQPVGSPLSLECTVEGTSNPNLYWYRQAAGRGLQLLFYSVGIGQISSEVPQNLSASRPQDRQFILSSKKLLLSDSGFYLCAGSWASSYEQYFGPGTRLTVT.

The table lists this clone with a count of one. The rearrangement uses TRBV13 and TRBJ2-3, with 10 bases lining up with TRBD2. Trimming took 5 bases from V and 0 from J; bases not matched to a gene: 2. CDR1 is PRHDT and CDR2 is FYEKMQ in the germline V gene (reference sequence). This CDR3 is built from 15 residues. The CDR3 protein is CASSVAGGSTDTQYF. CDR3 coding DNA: TGTGCCAGCAGCGTAGCGGGGGGAAGCACAGATACGCAGTATTTT.

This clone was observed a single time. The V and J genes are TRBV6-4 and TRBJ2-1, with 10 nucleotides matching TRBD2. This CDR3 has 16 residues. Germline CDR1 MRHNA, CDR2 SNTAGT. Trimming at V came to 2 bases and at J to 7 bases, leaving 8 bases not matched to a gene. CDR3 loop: CASSDTVTSGNNEQFF. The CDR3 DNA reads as TGTGCCAGCAGTGACACCGTTACTAGCGGGAATAATGAGCAGTTCTTC.

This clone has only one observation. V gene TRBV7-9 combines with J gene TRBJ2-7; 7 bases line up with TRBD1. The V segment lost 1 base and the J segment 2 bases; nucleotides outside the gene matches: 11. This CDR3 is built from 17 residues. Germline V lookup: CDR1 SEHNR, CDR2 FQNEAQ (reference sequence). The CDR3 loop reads CASSLGPWDSIPYEQYF. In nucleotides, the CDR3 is TGTGCCAGCAGCTTAGGCCCTTGGGACAGTATACCCTACGAGCAGTACTTC.

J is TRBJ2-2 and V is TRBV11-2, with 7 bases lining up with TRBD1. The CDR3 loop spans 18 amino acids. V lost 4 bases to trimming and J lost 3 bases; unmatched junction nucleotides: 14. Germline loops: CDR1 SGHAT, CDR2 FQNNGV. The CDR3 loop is CASSSNSLGTADTGELFF. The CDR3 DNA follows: TGTGCCAGCAGCTCTAACTCTCTCGGGACAGCCGACACCGGGGAGCTGTTTTTT. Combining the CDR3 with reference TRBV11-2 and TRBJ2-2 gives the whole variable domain EAGVAQSPRYKIIEKRQSVAFWCNPISGHATLYWYQQILGQGPKLLIQFQNNGVVDDSQLPKDRFSAERLKGVDSTLKIQPAKLEDSAVYLCASSSNSLGTADTGELFFGEGSRLTVL.

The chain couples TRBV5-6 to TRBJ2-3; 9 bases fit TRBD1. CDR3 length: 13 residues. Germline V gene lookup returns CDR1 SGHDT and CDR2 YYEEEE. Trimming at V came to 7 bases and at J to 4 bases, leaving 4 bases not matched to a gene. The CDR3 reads CASGWTGADTQYF. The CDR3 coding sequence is TGTGCCAGCGGCTGGACAGGGGCAGATACGCAGTATTTT. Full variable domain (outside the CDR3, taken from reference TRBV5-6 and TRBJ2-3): DAGVTQSPTHLIKTRGQQVTLRCSPKSGHDTVSWYQQALGQGPQFIFQYYEEEERQRGNFPDRFSGHQFPNYSSELNVNALLLGDSALYLCASGWTGADTQYFGPGTRLTVL.

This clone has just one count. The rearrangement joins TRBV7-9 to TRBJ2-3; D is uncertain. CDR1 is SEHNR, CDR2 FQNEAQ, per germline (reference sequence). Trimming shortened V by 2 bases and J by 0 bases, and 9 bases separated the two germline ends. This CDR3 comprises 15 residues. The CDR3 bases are TGTGCCAGCAGCTTATCAGGTAGAAGCACAGATACGCAGTATTTT. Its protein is CASSLSGRSTDTQYF.

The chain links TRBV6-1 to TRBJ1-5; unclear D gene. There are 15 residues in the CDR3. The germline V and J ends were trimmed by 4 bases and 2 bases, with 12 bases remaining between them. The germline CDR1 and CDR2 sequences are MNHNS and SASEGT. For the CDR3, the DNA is TGTGCCAGCAGTGCAGCGGGGAGGCGCAATCAGCCCCAGCATTTT. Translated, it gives CASSAAGRRNQPQHF.

The CDR3 loop reads CASSVTRGGNGGELFF. CDR3 bases: TGTGCCAGCAGCGTCACCCGAGGGGGAAATGGCGGGGAGCTGTTTTTT. The V call is TRBV27, the J call TRBJ2-2; D may be TRBD1 (6 bases). CDR3 length: 16 residues. V dropped 6 bases and J dropped 7 bases, with 21 bases sitting between them. The germline gives CDR1 MNHEY, CDR2 SMNVEV (reference sequence).

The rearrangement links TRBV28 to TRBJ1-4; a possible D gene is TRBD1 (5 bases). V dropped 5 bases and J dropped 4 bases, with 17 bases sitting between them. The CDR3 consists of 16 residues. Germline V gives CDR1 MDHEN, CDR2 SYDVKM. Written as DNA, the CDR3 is TGTGCCAGCAGTGCCCGAAGTTGGACATTTAATGAAAAACTGTTTTTT. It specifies CASSARSWTFNEKLFF. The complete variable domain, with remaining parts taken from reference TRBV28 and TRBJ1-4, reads DVKVTQSSRYLVKRTGEKVFLECVQDMDHENMFWYRQDPGLGLRLIYFSYDVKMKEKGDIPEGYSVSREKKERFSLILESASTNQTSMYLCASSARSWTFNEKLFFGSGTQLSVL.

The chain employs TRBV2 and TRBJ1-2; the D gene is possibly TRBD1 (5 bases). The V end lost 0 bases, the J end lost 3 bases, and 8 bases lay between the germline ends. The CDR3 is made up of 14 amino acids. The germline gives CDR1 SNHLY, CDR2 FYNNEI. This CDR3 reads CASSEARRDYGYTF. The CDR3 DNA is TGTGCCAGCAGTGAAGCCCGCAGGGACTATGGCTACACCTTC.